The sequence of this T cell receptor (beta chain) was determined in a study of CXCR3-negative and CXCR3-positive naive CD8 T cells. General study points: Whereas memory cells differed, naive CXCR3-negative and CXCR3-positive cells shared similar TRBV-TRBJ usage. TRB CDR3s of CXCR3-positive naive cells were more hydrophobic than those of CXCR3-negative naive cells.

The CDR3 loop spans 17 amino acids. CDR1 SGHTA and CDR2 FQGTGA come from the germline V gene. CD8+ T cell subsets were each sorted in triplicate, about 300,000 cells apiece. Naive CD8+ T lymphocytes were specified as CD45RO-CCR7+CD27+CD95-. About this clonotype itself: What it binds is not known.

It was by 5' RACE with UMI labels that the TRB cDNA libraries were prepared. TCRdb derives one entry per CDR3 protein from the 5' RACE reads, leaving out DNA. This sample's table has about 120,000 distinct CDR3 sequences. This sequence originates from a human donor in good health. Some clones in this sample may be carry-over from other donors' samples. The chain joins TRBV7-3 to TRBJ2-1; TCRdb lists TRBD1, though no DNA is available to test this call. The sequenced material came from naive CXCR3+ CD8+ T cells from blood. Sample subset: CD45RO-CCR7+CD27+CD95- naive CD8+ T cells expressing CXCR3 (TNR3+). This chain's CDR3 is CASSLVPRTGMGNEQFF.